The 23 T cell receptor beta chains reported below all come from one sample, sequenced in a study of human T cells and chemical hapten exposure. Time point here: healthy volunteer bleed at 2 weeks. From whole blood left unfractionated, total RNA was extracted. TCRdb re-analysed the RACE reads in MiXCR, keeping a single row per CDR3 protein. Seen here are some 90,000 distinct CDR3 sequences, about 8.7% observed once, and the top ten hold 2.9%. Input material: whole blood. These receptors all stem from a female donor in good health. Some clones in this sample may be carry-over from other donors' samples.

This clonotype was recorded a few times. The rearrangement joins TRBV7-8 to TRBJ2-7; tentatively, D is TRBD2 (6 bases). The V gene's germline CDR1 is SGHVS and CDR2 FQNEAQ. This CDR3 comprises 14 residues. The V gene lost 2 bases and the J gene lost 4 bases, with 12 bases spanning the gap. For the CDR3, the DNA is TGTGCCAGCAGCTTATCGGCGGGAAAATACGAGCAGTACTTC. As protein: CASSLSAGKYEQYF.

In this sample, this clonotype turned up many times. The chain employs TRBV29-1 and TRBJ1-1; TRBD1 matches 7 bases. CDR1 SQVTM and CDR2 ANQGSEA come from the germline V gene. Trimming at V came to 4 bases and at J to 6 bases, leaving 5 bases not matched to a gene. The length of the CDR3 is 12 residues. The CDR3 sequence: CSVATGAAEAFF. DNA of the CDR3: TGCAGCGTTGCAACAGGGGCGGCTGAAGCTTTCTTT.

This clonotype was found a few times. The chain carries TRBV6-5 and TRBJ2-3; TRBD2 aligns across 13 bases. Trimming cost V 5 bases and J 0 bases; bases outside gene matches: 5. Per germline, CDR1 MNHEY and CDR2 SVGAGI. CDR3 length: 17 amino acids. CDR3 sequence (DNA): TGTGCCAGCAGTGGACTAGCGGGAGAGGGGAGCACAGATACGCAGTATTTT. Its protein product is CASSGLAGEGSTDTQYF.

The table lists this clonotype with many counts. J is TRBJ1-1 and V is TRBV29-1; 8 nucleotides align to TRBD1. Germline trimming cut 4 bases from V and 8 bases from J; bases unmatched to any gene: 3. In germline, CDR1 is SQVTM, CDR2 ANQGSEA. The CDR3 has 11 amino acids. The CDR3 loop reads CSVADRAEAFF. The CDR3 DNA is TGCAGCGTTGCGGACAGGGCGGAAGCTTTCTTT.

The chain is built from TRBV6-5 and TRBJ1-4; D gene uncertain. The CDR3 extends over 15 amino acids. Germline V gives CDR1 MNHEY, CDR2 SVGAGI. V was pared by 0 bases and J by 3 bases, with 8 bases between. This chain's CDR3 is CASSYSGSANEKLFF. The CDR3 region has the DNA TGTGCCAGCAGTTACTCGGGGTCAGCTAATGAAAAACTGTTTTTT.

The V gene is TRBV7-6, the J gene TRBJ2-1; 10 positions agree with TRBD1. The CDR3 loop spans 15 amino acids. The germline V gene has CDR1 SGHVS and CDR2 FNYEAQ. V trimming: 5 bases; J trimming: 5 bases; junction bases outside the gene matches: 6. CDR3 protein: CASSPPGTGDNEQFF. The CDR3 nucleotides read TGTGCCAGCAGCCCTCCCGGGACAGGGGACAATGAGCAGTTCTTC.

The chain uses TRBV14 and TRBJ1-6; possible D gene TRBD1, 5 bases. V lost 3 bases and J lost 6, with 12 bases in between. Germline values: CDR1 SGHDN, CDR2 FVKESK. The CDR3 runs to 15 residues. The CDR3 here is CASSQTDPLNSPLHF. In nucleotides, the CDR3 is TGTGCCAGCAGCCAGACAGACCCGCTTAATTCACCCCTCCACTTT.

This clonotype has at least ten counts. This chain uses TRBV20-1 with TRBJ2-7; TRBD1 might be the D (5 bases). The CDR3 sequence is 13 residues long. Germline CDR1 and CDR2: DFQATT and SNEGSKA (reference sequence). CDR3 in DNA: TGCAGAGGGGTCCAAGACCTCTTCTACGAGCAGTACTTC. The encoded protein is CRGVQDLFYEQYF.

The V call is TRBV27, the J call TRBJ2-3; a possible D gene is TRBD1 (5 bases). The CDR3 runs 12 residues. V was cut by 7 bases and J by 5 bases, with 10 bases left in between. Germline loops: CDR1 MNHEY, CDR2 SMNVEV (reference sequence). DNA for the CDR3: TGTGCCAGCACAGGTCAGGGAGATACGCAGTATTTT. Translated, it gives CASTGQGDTQYF.

The rearrangement uses TRBV10-3 and TRBJ1-1; D gene uncertain. The V end lost 6 bases, the J end lost 2 bases, and 10 bases lay between the germline ends. The CDR3 runs to 13 residues. CDR1 is ENHRY, CDR2 SYGVKD, per germline. Here the CDR3 reads CAISPTSNTEAFF. As DNA, the CDR3 is TGTGCCATCAGCCCCACAAGTAACACTGAAGCTTTCTTT.

This clonotype has at least ten counts. The genes are TRBV20-1 and TRBJ1-1; the D is unclear. V was cut by 2 bases and J by 0 bases, with 10 bases left in between. In germline, CDR1 is DFQATT, CDR2 SNEGSKA (reference sequence). The CDR3 runs to 14 residues. In nucleotides, the CDR3 is TGCAGTGCTAGACTGTCGCTGTTGAACACTGAAGCTTTCTTT. Protein sequence: CSARLSLLNTEAFF.

This clonotype was recorded at least ten times. The rearrangement links TRBV29-1 to TRBJ2-1; 9 bases are shared with TRBD2. The germline V gene has CDR1 SQVTM and CDR2 ANQGSEA. The CDR3 has 14 residues. With V trimmed by 7 bases and J by 6 bases, 10 bases remained unmatched. This CDR3 reads CSDRSSGIRNEQFF. CDR3 bases: TGCAGCGATAGGTCTAGCGGGATACGCAATGAGCAGTTCTTC.

This clonotype was seen many times. The chain is built from TRBV28 and TRBJ2-7; D gene uncertain. The V end lost 6 bases, the J end lost 5 bases, and 11 bases lay between the germline ends. The CDR3 extends over 12 amino acids. Germline V gene data show CDR1 as MDHEN and CDR2 as SYDVKM. CDR3: CASRSTENEQYF. The CDR3, as DNA: TGTGCCAGCAGATCCACGGAAAACGAGCAGTACTTC.

This clonotype was detected ten times or more. The rearrangement joins TRBV20-1 to TRBJ2-2; 10 bases are shared with TRBD1. Germline lookup yields CDR1 DFQATT and CDR2 SNEGSKA (reference sequence). The CDR3 extends over 18 amino acids. V lost 6 bases and J lost 0; bases outside the gene matches: 13. The CDR3 here is CSARSSPGQGSNTGELFF. The CDR3, as DNA: TGCAGTGCGCGGAGTTCACCGGGACAGGGGTCGAACACCGGGGAGCTGTTTTTT.

The chain recombines TRBV20-1 with TRBJ2-7, with D possibly TRBD2 on 5 matching bases. Germline V lookup: CDR1 DFQATT, CDR2 SNEGSKA (reference sequence). V lost 2 bases to trimming and J lost 2 bases, with 10 bases between them. The CDR3 contains 13 residues. Written as DNA, the CDR3 is TGCAGTGCTAGACTCGACTATCCCTACGAGCAGTACTTC. Amino acid sequence: CSARLDYPYEQYF.

This clonotype was counted ten times or more. The chain has TRBV28 and TRBJ2-5; D is unclear. From germline, CDR1 is MDHEN and CDR2 SYDVKM. Trimming shortened V by 5 bases and J by 1 base, and 11 bases separated the two germline ends. The CDR3 spans 14 residues. CDR3 DNA sequence: TGTGCCAGCAGTCTTAGACGGTCCCAAGAGACCCAGTACTTC. Protein: CASSLRRSQETQYF.

This clonotype showed up many times. The chain links TRBV24-1 to TRBJ2-7; a possible D gene is TRBD2 (6 bases). The CDR3 has 13 amino acids. Germline-derived CDR1 and CDR2 are KGHDR and SFDVKD. Trimming took 5 bases from V and 3 from J, leaving 10 bases between them. The CDR3 region is CATSAAGNYEQYF. The CDR3 DNA follows: TGTGCCACCAGTGCAGCGGGTAACTACGAGCAGTACTTC.

This clonotype showed up just a few times. V gene TRBV25-1 combines with J gene TRBJ2-3; D gene ambiguous. The CDR3 totals 12 residues. The germline CDR1 and CDR2 sequences are MGHDK and SYGVNS. Trimming shortened V by 5 bases and J by 5 bases, and 8 bases separated the two germline ends. In DNA, the CDR3 is TGTGCCAGCAGTAAGCGAAGAGATACGCAGTATTTT. Its translation is CASSKRRDTQYF.

This sequence joins TRBV28 and TRBJ2-7, with 9 bases lining up with TRBD1. Germline lookup yields CDR1 MDHEN and CDR2 SYDVKM. The CDR3 covers 16 residues. Trimming took 3 bases from V and 3 from J; bases not matched to a gene: 9. CDR3 bases: TGTGCCAGCAGTTTGAACTCGGACAGGGGTGACTACGAGCAGTACTTC. Protein product: CASSLNSDRGDYEQYF.

The chain carries TRBV20-1 and TRBJ2-7, with a weak D call TRBD2 (5 bases). Per the germline V gene, CDR1 is DFQATT and CDR2 is SNEGSKA (reference sequence). The V and J ends lost 6 bases and 0 bases respectively, with 15 bases between them. The CDR3 is 14 amino acids. The CDR3 sequence: CSAPERPSSYEQYF. In nucleotides, the CDR3 is TGCAGTGCCCCCGAGCGGCCCAGCTCCTACGAGCAGTACTTC.

This clonotype was counted ten times or more. The CDR3 spells CSARPGQNNSPLHF. The CDR3 nucleotides are TGCAGTGCTCGCCCGGGACAGAATAATTCACCCCTCCACTTT. The chain recombines TRBV20-1 with TRBJ1-6; TRBD1 agrees at 7 bases. Losses at the gene ends were 5 bases for V and 5 bases for J; bases not matched to a gene: 6. CDR3 length: 14 amino acids. The germline V gene has CDR1 DFQATT and CDR2 SNEGSKA (reference sequence).

This clonotype was observed at least ten times. This chain uses TRBV5-5 with TRBJ1-4; possibly TRBD1 for D (5 bases). Germline V lookup: CDR1 SGHKS, CDR2 YYEKEE (reference sequence). CDR3 size: 15 residues. V was pared by 4 bases and J by 8 bases, with 18 bases between. The CDR3 region has the DNA TGTGCCAGCAGCGAGACAGTGGTTGTCGGGGAAAAACTGTTTTTT. Its translation is CASSETVVVGEKLFF. The full variable domain, rest sourced from reference TRBV5-5 and TRBJ1-4, is DAGVTQSPTHLIKTRGQQVTLRCSPISGHKSVSWYQQVLGQGPQFIFQYYEKEERGRGNFPDRFSARQFPNYSSELNVNALLLGDSALYLCASSETVVVGEKLFFGSGTQLSVL.

This clonotype has ten or more counts. The chain combines TRBV11-3 with TRBJ2-7, with TRBD1 matching 11 bases. The CDR3 runs to 14 residues. Germline CDR1 SGHNT, CDR2 YENEEA. V was clipped by 5 bases and J by 6 bases; unmatched bases: 6. In DNA form, the CDR3 reads TGTGCCAGCAGCCCCGGGACAGGGGGAGTCGAGCAGTACTTC. This encodes CASSPGTGGVEQYF. The whole variable domain, filled in from reference TRBV11-3 and TRBJ2-7, reads EAGVVQSPRYKIIEKKQPVAFWCNPISGHNTLYWYLQNLGQGPELLIRYENEEAVDDSQLPKDRFSAERLKGVDSTLKIQPAELGDSAVYLCASSPGTGGVEQYFGPGTRLTVT.